These T cell receptor beta chains were read from a single sample in a study of PD-L1 blockade in urothelial cancer. Profiling relied on immunoSEQ multiplex PCR, and the TCRdb table lists in-frame clones only, not all of them. This sample has under 20,000 clones; around 90% occur once, and the top ten carry 5.9%. This material consisted of PBMCs, taken around atezolizumab (anti-PD-L1) treatment. The receptors derive from a man aged 45 to 65 with urothelial cancer. Both conserved end residues are part of each CDR3. D genes are given only for firm matches. For some rows the clone size is stated as once, few or many, or as a class when expanded; others skip it.

CDR3aa,CDR3nt,abundance,j_gene,d_gene,v_gene
CASSPRGLAGPEGETQYF,TGTGCCAGCTCACCAAGGGGACTAGCGGGGCCCGAGGGAGAGACCCAGTACTTC,-,TRBJ2-5,TRBD2,TRBV18
CASSLGADSGGYTF,TGTGCCAGCAGCTTAGGAGCAGACTCCGGTGGCTACACCTTC,few,TRBJ1-2,-,TRBV11-2
CASRDRDRGAYEQYF,TGTGCCAGCAGGGACCGGGACAGGGGTGCCTACGAGCAGTACTTC,-,TRBJ2-7,TRBD1,TRBV2
CAWNLGAGDGYTF,TGTGCCTGGAATCTGGGGGCGGGGGATGGCTACACCTTC,-,TRBJ1-2,-,TRBV30
CASSLGSGTGRINYGYTF,TGTGCCAGCAGCTTAGGCTCCGGGACAGGGAGGATTAACTATGGCTACACCTTC,few,TRBJ1-2,TRBD1,TRBV7-2
CASIGLAGGHEQYF,TGTGCCAGCATCGGACTAGCGGGAGGACACGAGCAGTACTTC,once,TRBJ2-7,TRBD2,TRBV6-1
CASSLRGSWQETQYF,TGTGCCAGCAGTTTAAGAGGGAGTTGGCAAGAGACCCAGTACTTC,-,TRBJ2-5,-,TRBV28
CASSSPGGSGEQYF,TGCGCCAGCAGCTCCCCAGGCGGGAGTGGGGAGCAGTACTTC,-,TRBJ2-7,TRBD2,TRBV5-1
CASRWSTTSGAYEQYF,TGTGCCAGCAGATGGAGCACGACTAGCGGGGCCTACGAGCAGTACTTC,-,TRBJ2-7,TRBD2,TRBV7-2
CAISVGGEQETQYF,TGTGCCATCAGTGTGGGAGGGGAGCAAGAGACCCAGTACTTC,-,TRBJ2-5,TRBD2,TRBV10-3
CASSPRTSLPYNEQFF,TGTGCCAGCAGCCCGCGGACTTCCCTTCCTTACAATGAGCAGTTCTTC,-,TRBJ2-1,-,TRBV7-9
CASSLSRDTEAFF,TGTGCCAGCAGCTTATCCAGGGATACTGAAGCTTTCTTT,-,TRBJ1-1,-,TRBV7-9
CASSLEAQNYEQYF,TGTGCCAGCAGCTTAGAGGCACAGAACTACGAGCAGTACTTC,-,TRBJ2-7,-,TRBV7-2
CASKRGKTEAFF,TGTGCCAGCAAAAGGGGAAAGACTGAAGCTTTCTTT,-,TRBJ1-1,-,TRBV6-5
CASSPPGQGLDTQYF,TGTGCCAGCAGCCCGCCGGGACAGGGTTTAGATACGCAGTATTTT,-,TRBJ2-3,TRBD1,TRBV7-9
CASSAGDRRIYNEQFF,TGTGCCAGCAGTGCCGGGGACAGGAGGATCTACAATGAGCAGTTCTTC,-,TRBJ2-1,TRBD1,TRBV25-1
CASSWGQGRRDIQYF,TGTGCCAGCAGTTGGGGACAGGGGCGCCGAGACATTCAGTACTTC,-,TRBJ2-4,TRBD1,TRBV5-6
CACAGSDEQFF,TGCGCCTGCGCAGGGTCCGATGAGCAGTTCTTC,-,TRBJ2-1,-,TRBV10-2
CATSRDRGRGLTDTQYF,TGTGCCACCAGCAGAGATCGGGGCAGGGGCCTCACAGATACGCAGTATTTT,-,TRBJ2-3,-,TRBV15
CASSGLLAGEFDEQFF,TGTGCCAGCAGCGGACTGCTAGCGGGAGAGTTCGATGAGCAGTTCTTC,once,TRBJ2-1,TRBD2,TRBV9
CASSPGTSGRIMGAYEQYF,TGTGCCAGCAGCCCTGGGACTAGCGGGAGGATTATGGGGGCCTACGAGCAGTACTTC,-,TRBJ2-7,TRBD2,TRBV7-2
CASSLGGQGLVPYEQYF,TGTGCCAGCAGCTTAGGCGGACAGGGCCTCGTCCCCTACGAGCAGTACTTC,-,TRBJ2-7,TRBD1,TRBV11-1
CASSLVQGVDGEQFF,TGTGCCAGCAGCTTGGTCCAGGGGGTGGATGGTGAGCAGTTCTTC,-,TRBJ2-1,TRBD1,TRBV5-4
CASSIDGQSNQPQHF,TGTGCCAGTAGTATAGACGGACAGAGCAATCAGCCCCAGCATTTT,-,TRBJ1-5,-,TRBV19
CASSLRGGNTEAFF,TGTGCCAGCAGTTTAAGGGGGGGGAACACTGAAGCTTTCTTT,-,TRBJ1-1,-,TRBV27
CASNEQGRSYGYTF,TGTGCCAGCAATGAACAGGGGAGGAGCTATGGCTACACCTTC,few,TRBJ1-2,TRBD1,TRBV6-5
CAWSVPGSDTQYF,TGTGCCTGGAGTGTCCCAGGTTCAGATACGCAGTATTTT,-,TRBJ2-3,-,TRBV30
CASSLTGGNTEAFF,TGTGCCAGCAGTTTGACAGGAGGGAACACTGAAGCTTTCTTT,-,TRBJ1-1,-,TRBV2
CASSPGLAVYEQYF,TGTGCCAGTAGTCCAGGACTAGCGGTCTACGAGCAGTACTTC,-,TRBJ2-7,TRBD2,TRBV19
CASTRDRGDNEQFF,TGCGCCAGCACCCGGGACAGGGGGGACAATGAGCAGTTCTTC,-,TRBJ2-1,TRBD1,TRBV4-1
CASGLRDRVDTQYF,TGTGCTAGTGGTTTACGGGACAGGGTTGATACGCAGTATTTT,few,TRBJ2-3,TRBD1,TRBV12-5
CASGQGSSGYTF,TGCGCCAGCGGCCAGGGGTCCTCTGGCTACACCTTC,-,TRBJ1-2,-,TRBV5-1
CASSGDTQTSTDTQYF,TGTGCCAGCAGCGGGGACACCCAGACTAGCACAGATACGCAGTATTTT,-,TRBJ2-3,-,TRBV7-9
CATSRPTRLAGNNEQFF,TGTGCCACCAGCAGACCTACCCGACTAGCGGGGAACAATGAGCAGTTCTTC,-,TRBJ2-1,TRBD2,TRBV15
CASSLYSLLAGGPSTDTQYF,TGTGCCAGCAGTTTATATTCCCTCCTAGCGGGAGGCCCTAGCACAGATACGCAGTATTTT,-,TRBJ2-3,TRBD2,TRBV27
CASSLTLPGQGPSEQYF,TGTGCCAGCTCATTAACTCTCCCGGGACAGGGGCCATCCGAGCAGTACTTC,-,TRBJ2-7,TRBD1,TRBV18
CASNAQGAFFWVGYTF,TGTGCCAGCAACGCGCAGGGGGCTTTCTTCTGGGTTGGCTACACCTTC,-,TRBJ1-2,TRBD1,TRBV7-4
CASSLDVSHSLLDEQYF,TGTGCCAGCAGTTTAGACGTCAGTCACTCCCTTCTAGACGAGCAGTACTTC,-,TRBJ2-7,-,TRBV27
CASSPGTQETQYF,TGTGCCAGCAGCCCGGGAACACAAGAGACCCAGTACTTC,-,TRBJ2-5,-,TRBV7-3
CASSDRFTDTQYF,TGTGCCAGCAGTGACAGGTTCACAGATACGCAGTATTTT,-,TRBJ2-3,-,TRBV6-1
CASSFDIVQHF,TGTGCCAGCAGCTTTGACATTGTGCAGCATTTT,-,TRBJ1-5,-,TRBV5-8
CASNSPPGISYNEQFF,TGTGCCAGTAATTCACCCCCGGGAATCTCCTACAATGAGCAGTTCTTC,-,TRBJ2-1,-,TRBV19
CASSQGGEQYF,TGTGCCAGTAGTCAGGGAGGCGAGCAGTACTTC,-,TRBJ2-7,-,TRBV19
CASSLSSSYEQYF,TGTGCCAGCAGTTTGTCCAGCTCCTACGAGCAGTACTTC,-,TRBJ2-7,-,TRBV28
CASGLAGTSGGKTQYF,TGTGCTAGTGGTTTGGCCGGGACTAGCGGGGGGAAGACCCAGTACTTC,once,TRBJ2-5,TRBD2,TRBV12-5
CAARGESYGYTF,TGCGCCGCCCGAGGAGAGTCCTATGGCTACACCTTC,-,TRBJ1-2,-,TRBV10-2
CASSAGGGGTDTQYF,TGTGCCAGCAGTGCGGGCGGGGGGGGCACAGATACGCAGTATTTT,-,TRBJ2-3,TRBD2,TRBV6-1
CASSQEASGGAHEQYF,TGTGCCAGCAGCCAAGAGGCTAGCGGGGGGGCCCACGAGCAGTACTTC,-,TRBJ2-7,TRBD2,TRBV4-2
CASSQEGGLNEKLFF,TGCGCCAGCAGCCAAGAAGGGGGCCTTAATGAAAAACTGTTTTTT,once,TRBJ1-4,TRBD1,TRBV5-1
CASRPHWTGDTDTQYF,TGTGCCAGTAGACCCCACTGGACAGGAGACACAGATACGCAGTATTTT,-,TRBJ2-3,TRBD1,TRBV19
CASTPINLLGDRDYGYTF,TGCGCCAGCACCCCAATCAACCTCCTTGGGGACAGGGACTATGGCTACACCTTC,-,TRBJ1-2,TRBD1,TRBV23-1
CSVEGTGTLSYNEQFF,TGCAGCGTTGAAGGTACCGGGACTCTCTCCTACAATGAGCAGTTCTTC,-,TRBJ2-1,-,TRBV29-1
CASPTGERTDTQYF,TGTGCCAGCCCGACAGGGGAACGCACAGATACGCAGTATTTT,once,TRBJ2-3,TRBD1,TRBV7-9
CASSSNQGFSSNQPQHF,TGTGCCAGCAGCAGCAATCAGGGGTTCTCAAGCAATCAGCCCCAGCATTTT,once,TRBJ1-5,-,TRBV2
CASSFEGAPYEQYF,TGTGCCAGCAGCTTCGAGGGGGCTCCGTACGAGCAGTACTTC,once,TRBJ2-7,TRBD1,TRBV7-9
CASTLGRGTTDTQYF,TGTGCCAGCACCCTAGGCCGGGGGACCACAGATACGCAGTATTTT,-,TRBJ2-3,-,TRBV9
CAWSGEETQYF,TGTGCCTGGAGCGGGGAAGAGACCCAGTACTTC,-,TRBJ2-5,-,TRBV30